This passage covers 8 T cell receptor beta chains from one sample sequenced in a study of cytomegalovirus exposure and HLA in healthy donors (dated by TCRdb to 2016 to 2017). The protocol used for the library was the immunoSEQ multiplex PCR assay. The multiplex PCR relied on a mix of 60 forward primers for TCR Vbeta segments and 13 reverse primers for TCR Jbeta segments. TCRdb provides this immuneACCESS table in a form limited to in-frame rearrangements. Some clones are lacking; in checked studies, under half of them reflect an unresolved V gene, and why the rest are absent is not known. The sample records 130,000 to 150,000 clones, roughly 85% of which are singletons. The top ten clones comprise about 1.7% of the sample. The sequenced sample consisted of PBMCs. The receptors were gathered from a woman aged 25 to 39 in good health and CMV-seronegative.

J is TRBJ2-5 and V is TRBV18; no clear D gene. The V and J ends lost 5 bases and 1 base respectively, with 8 bases between them. The CDR3 totals 13 residues. Germline CDR1 and CDR2: KGHSH and LQKENI. The CDR3 DNA reads as TGTGCCAGCTCAGACTCTCTCCAAGAGACCCAGTACTTC. It specifies CASSDSLQETQYF.

The V gene is TRBV29-1, the J gene TRBJ1-1, with 8 bases fitting TRBD1. CDR3 length: 12 residues. V lost 6 bases and J lost 10; bases outside the gene matches: 10. Per the germline V gene, CDR1 is SQVTM and CDR2 is ANQGSEA. In DNA, the CDR3 is TGCAGCGTCCAAACCGGGACAGGTCCAGCTTTCTTT. Protein product: CSVQTGTGPAFF.

V and J are TRBV30 and TRBJ1-5; D gene ambiguous. V lost 4 bases to trimming and J lost 4 bases, with 8 bases between them. CDR3 size: 12 residues. Germline V gene lookup returns CDR1 GTSNPN and CDR2 SVGIG (reference sequence). Here the CDR3 DNA reads TGTGCCTGGACCCGAGGGAATCAGCCCCAGCATTTT. Translating it yields CAWTRGNQPQHF. Looking up the rest from reference TRBV30 and TRBJ1-5 gives the full variable domain: SQTIHQWPATLVQPVGSPLSLECTVEGTSNPNLYWYRQAAGRGLQLLFYSVGIGQISSEVPQNLSASRPQDRQFILSSKKLLLSDSGFYLCAWTRGNQPQHFGDGTRLSIL.

CDR3 protein: CASLTPEAFF. In nucleotides, the CDR3 is TGTGCCAGCCTGACACCTGAAGCTTTCTTT. V is TRBV6-1 and J is TRBJ1-1; D unclear. V dropped 8 bases and J dropped 6 bases, with 7 bases sitting between them. CDR3 length: 10 residues. Germline CDR1 and CDR2: MNHNS and SASEGT.

This clone was recorded once. The chain has TRBV28 and TRBJ2-7; tentative D call: TRBD1 (7 bases). V shed 4 bases and J shed 2 bases, with 9 bases lying between them. CDR3 length: 13 residues. The V gene's germline CDR1 is MDHEN and CDR2 SYDVKM. CDR3 nucleotides: TGTGCCAGCAGTTCCAGGGGGGCCTACGAGCAGTACTTC. It specifies CASSSRGAYEQYF.

This chain connects TRBV11-1 to TRBJ1-1, with a tentative D call TRBD1 (5 bases). The V and J ends lost 1 base and 8 bases respectively, with 11 bases between them. The V gene's germline CDR1 is SGHAT and CDR2 FQDESV (reference sequence). There are 13 residues in the CDR3. CDR3 sequence: CASSLVKGREAFF. The CDR3 coding sequence is TGTGCCAGCAGCTTAGTTAAGGGGCGAGAAGCTTTCTTT.

The gene calls are TRBV6-6 and TRBJ2-3; TRBD2 aligns across 9 bases. The V and J ends lost 6 bases and 8 bases, in that order; junction bases with no gene match: 15. Germline V gene data show CDR1 as MNHNY and CDR2 as SVGAGI (reference sequence). The CDR3 sequence is 16 residues long. DNA for the CDR3: TGTGCCAGCAGGCTATCGCGGGGGGGGATTAGCGGTACGCAGTATTTT. It translates to CASRLSRGGISGTQYF.

The rearrangement uses TRBV5-4 and TRBJ1-1; D is unresolved. CDR3 length equals 13 residues. Germline V gives CDR1 SGHNT, CDR2 YYREEE (reference sequence). V lost 10 bases, J lost 5 bases, and 18 bases lay in between. The CDR3 sequence is CAARTGGGTEAFF. The CDR3 DNA follows: TGTGCCGCGAGGACGGGAGGAGGAACTGAAGCTTTCTTT.